The source of this T cell receptor (beta chain) is a study of cytomegalovirus exposure and HLA in healthy donors. Primers included in the PCR were 60 Vbeta and 13 Jbeta primers. Some clones are missing from TCRdb's copy, which holds only in-frame ones; the method was immunoSEQ multiplex PCR. The sample shows tens of thousands of clones, around four fifths of them seen only once. With V trimmed by 6 bases and J by 0 bases, 4 bases remained unmatched. CDR3 length: 14 residues. Germline loops: CDR1 SQVTM, CDR2 ANQGSEA. The chain joins TRBV29-1 to TRBJ1-3, with 8 bases that match TRBD1. What was sequenced was PBMCs. The source of this sequence is a man between 45 and 60 years old in good health and CMV-seropositive. The chain's CDR3 is CSVEQGVSGNTIYF. The CDR3 coding sequence is TGCAGCGTGGAACAGGGGGTCTCTGGAAACACCATATATTTT. The full variable domain, its missing parts supplied by reference TRBV29-1 and TRBJ1-3, is SAVISQKPSRDICQRGTSLTIQCQVDSQVTMMFWYRQQPGQSLTLIATANQGSEATYESGFVIDKFPISRPNLTFSTLTVSNMSPEDSSIYLCSVEQGVSGNTIYFGEGSWLTVV.